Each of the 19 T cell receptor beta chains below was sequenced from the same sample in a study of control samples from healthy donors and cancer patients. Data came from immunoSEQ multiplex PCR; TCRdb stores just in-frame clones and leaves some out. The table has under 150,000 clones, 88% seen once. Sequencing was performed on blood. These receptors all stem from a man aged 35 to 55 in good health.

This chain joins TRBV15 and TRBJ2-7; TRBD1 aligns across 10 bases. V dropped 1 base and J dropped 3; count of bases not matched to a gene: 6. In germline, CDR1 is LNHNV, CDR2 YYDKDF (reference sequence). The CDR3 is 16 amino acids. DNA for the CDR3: TGTGCCACCAGCAGAGGGGGCCGGACAGGGGGCTACGAGCAGTACTTC. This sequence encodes CATSRGGRTGGYEQYF.

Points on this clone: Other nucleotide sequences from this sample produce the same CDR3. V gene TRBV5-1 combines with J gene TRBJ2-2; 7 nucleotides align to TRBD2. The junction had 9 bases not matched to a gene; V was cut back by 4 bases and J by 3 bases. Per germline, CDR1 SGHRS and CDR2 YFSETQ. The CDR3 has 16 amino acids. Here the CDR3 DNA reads TGCGCCAGCAGCGTTAGGGGACGGGGGGACACCGGGGAGCTGTTTTTT. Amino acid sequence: CASSVRGRGDTGELFF.

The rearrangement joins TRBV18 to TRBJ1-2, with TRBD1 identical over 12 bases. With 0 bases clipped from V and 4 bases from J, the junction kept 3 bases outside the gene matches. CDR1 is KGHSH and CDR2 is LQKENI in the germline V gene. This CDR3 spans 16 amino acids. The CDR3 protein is CASSPPGQGAPYGYTF. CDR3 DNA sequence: TGTGCCAGCTCACCACCGGGACAGGGGGCGCCCTATGGCTACACCTTC.

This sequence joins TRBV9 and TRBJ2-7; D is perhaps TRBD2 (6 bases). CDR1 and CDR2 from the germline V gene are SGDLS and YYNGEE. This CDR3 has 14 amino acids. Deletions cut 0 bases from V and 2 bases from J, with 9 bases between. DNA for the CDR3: TGTGCCAGCAGCGTAGGGACTACCACCTACGAGCAGTACTTC. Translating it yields CASSVGTTTYEQYF.

Here the CDR3 DNA reads TGTGCCAGCAGTTACGGGACAGCGGAAAAACTGTTTTTT. Translation: CASSYGTAEKLFF. The V call is TRBV5-4, the J call TRBJ1-4; TRBD1 aligns across 7 bases. The CDR3 is 13 amino acids. The germline V gene has CDR1 SGHNT and CDR2 YYREEE (reference sequence). V shed 5 bases, J shed 8 bases, and the junction held 6 bases outside the gene matches.

This CDR3 reads CASSLRGDYGYTF. DNA of the CDR3: TGCGCCAGCAGCTTGCGGGGGGATTATGGCTACACCTTC. The V and J genes are TRBV5-1 and TRBJ1-2; D possibly corresponds to TRBD1 (5 bases). Trimming left V 1 base short and J 5 bases short, with 9 bases between. The CDR3 is 13 residues long. Germline CDR1 is SGHRS and CDR2 is YFSETQ.

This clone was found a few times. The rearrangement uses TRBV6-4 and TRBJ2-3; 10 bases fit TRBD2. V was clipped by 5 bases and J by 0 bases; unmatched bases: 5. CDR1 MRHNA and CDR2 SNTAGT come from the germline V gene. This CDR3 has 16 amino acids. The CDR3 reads CASSLLAGASTDTQYF. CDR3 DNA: TGTGCCAGCAGTCTTCTAGCGGGGGCTAGCACAGATACGCAGTATTTT.

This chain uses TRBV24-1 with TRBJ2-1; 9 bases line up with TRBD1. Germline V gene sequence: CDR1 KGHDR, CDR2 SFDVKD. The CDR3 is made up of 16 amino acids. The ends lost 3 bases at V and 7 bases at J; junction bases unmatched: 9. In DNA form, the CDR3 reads TGTGCCACCAGTGATCGCACAGGGGGCATCGGGAATGAGCAGTTCTTC. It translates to CATSDRTGGIGNEQFF.

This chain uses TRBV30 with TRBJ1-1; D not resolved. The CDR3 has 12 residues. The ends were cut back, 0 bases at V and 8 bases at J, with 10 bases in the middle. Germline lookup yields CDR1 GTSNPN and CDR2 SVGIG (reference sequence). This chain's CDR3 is CAWSVGKAEAFF. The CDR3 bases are TGTGCCTGGAGTGTGGGGAAAGCGGAAGCTTTCTTT. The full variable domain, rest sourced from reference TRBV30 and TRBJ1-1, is SQTIHQWPATLVQPVGSPLSLECTVEGTSNPNLYWYRQAAGRGLQLLFYSVGIGQISSEVPQNLSASRPQDRQFILSSKKLLLSDSGFYLCAWSVGKAEAFFGQGTRLTVV.

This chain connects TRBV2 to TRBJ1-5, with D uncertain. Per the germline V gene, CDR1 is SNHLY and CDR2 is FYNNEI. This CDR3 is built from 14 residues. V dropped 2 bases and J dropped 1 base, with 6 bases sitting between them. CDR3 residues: CASSEMGSNQPQHF. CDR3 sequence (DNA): TGTGCCAGCAGTGAAATGGGAAGCAATCAGCCCCAGCATTTT.

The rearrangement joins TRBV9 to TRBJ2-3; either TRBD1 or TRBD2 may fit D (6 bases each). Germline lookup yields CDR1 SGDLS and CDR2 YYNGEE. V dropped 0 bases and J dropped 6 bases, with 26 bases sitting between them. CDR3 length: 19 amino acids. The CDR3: CASSVVLGSGSPGVDTQYF. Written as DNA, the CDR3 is TGTGCCAGCAGCGTAGTGTTGGGGAGCGGGTCCCCAGGGGTGGATACGCAGTATTTT.

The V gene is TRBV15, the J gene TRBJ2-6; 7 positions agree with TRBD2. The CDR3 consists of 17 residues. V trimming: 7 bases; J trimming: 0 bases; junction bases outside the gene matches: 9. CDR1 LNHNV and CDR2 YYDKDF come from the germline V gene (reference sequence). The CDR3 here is CATTSYGRASGANVLTF. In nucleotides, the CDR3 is TGTGCCACCACCTCCTATGGGAGGGCCTCTGGGGCCAACGTCCTGACTTTC. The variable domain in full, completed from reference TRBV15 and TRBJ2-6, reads DAMVIQNPRYQVTQFGKPVTLSCSQTLNHNVMYWYQQKSSQAPKLLFHYYDKDFNNEADTPDNFQSRRPNTSFCFLDIRSPGLGDTAMYLCATTSYGRASGANVLTFGAGSRLTVL.

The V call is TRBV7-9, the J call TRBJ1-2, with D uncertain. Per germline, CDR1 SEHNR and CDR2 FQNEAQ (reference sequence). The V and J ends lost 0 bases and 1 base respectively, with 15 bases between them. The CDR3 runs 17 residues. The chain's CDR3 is CASSLAPGKHYNYGYTF. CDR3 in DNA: TGTGCCAGCAGCTTAGCGCCGGGGAAACACTATAACTATGGCTACACCTTC.

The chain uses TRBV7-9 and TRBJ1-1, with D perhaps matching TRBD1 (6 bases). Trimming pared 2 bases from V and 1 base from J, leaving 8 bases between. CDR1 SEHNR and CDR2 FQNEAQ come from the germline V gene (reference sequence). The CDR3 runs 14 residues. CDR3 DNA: TGTGCCAGCAGCTTAATGGGGGCGAACACTGAAGCTTTCTTT. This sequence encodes CASSLMGANTEAFF.

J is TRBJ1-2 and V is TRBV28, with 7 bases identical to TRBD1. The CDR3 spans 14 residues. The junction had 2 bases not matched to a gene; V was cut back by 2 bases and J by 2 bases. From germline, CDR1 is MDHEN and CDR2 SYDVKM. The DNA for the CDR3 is TGTGCCAGCAGTTTAAGGGGGCCGAACTATGGCTACACCTTC. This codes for CASSLRGPNYGYTF.

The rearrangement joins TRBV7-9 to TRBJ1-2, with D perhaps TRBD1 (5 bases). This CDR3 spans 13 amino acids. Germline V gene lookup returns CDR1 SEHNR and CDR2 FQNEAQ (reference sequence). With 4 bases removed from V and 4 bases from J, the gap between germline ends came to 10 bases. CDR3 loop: CASSSRATYGYTF. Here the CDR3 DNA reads TGTGCCAGCAGCTCCAGGGCCACCTATGGCTACACCTTC. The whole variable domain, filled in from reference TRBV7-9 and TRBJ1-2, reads DTGVSQNPRHKITKRGQNVTFRCDPISEHNRLYWYRQTLGQGPEFLTYFQNEAQLEKSRLLSDRFSAERPKGSFSTLEIQRTEQGDSAMYLCASSSRATYGYTFGSGTRLTVV.

CDR3 amino acids: CASSMGTGPYEQYF. The CDR3 DNA follows: TGTGCCAGTAGTATGGGGACAGGGCCCTACGAGCAGTACTTC. The chain combines TRBV19 with TRBJ2-7, with 9 bases matching TRBD1. V was pared by 3 bases and J by 2 bases, with 2 bases of the junction left unmatched. Germline V gene lookup returns CDR1 LNHDA and CDR2 SQIVND (reference sequence). The CDR3 spans 14 residues.

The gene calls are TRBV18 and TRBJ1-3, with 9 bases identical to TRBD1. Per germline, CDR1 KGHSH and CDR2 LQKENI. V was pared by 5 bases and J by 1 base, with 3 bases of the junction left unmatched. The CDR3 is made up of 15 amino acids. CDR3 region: CASSRDRDSGNTIYF. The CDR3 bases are TGTGCCAGCTCAAGGGACAGGGATTCTGGAAACACCATATATTTT.

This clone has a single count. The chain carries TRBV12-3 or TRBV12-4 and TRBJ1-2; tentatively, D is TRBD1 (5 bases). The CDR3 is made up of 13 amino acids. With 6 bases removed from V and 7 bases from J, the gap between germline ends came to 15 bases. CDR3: CASSYRQGLGYTF. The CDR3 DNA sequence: TGTGCCAGCAGCTACAGGCAGGGTCTTGGCTACACCTTC.